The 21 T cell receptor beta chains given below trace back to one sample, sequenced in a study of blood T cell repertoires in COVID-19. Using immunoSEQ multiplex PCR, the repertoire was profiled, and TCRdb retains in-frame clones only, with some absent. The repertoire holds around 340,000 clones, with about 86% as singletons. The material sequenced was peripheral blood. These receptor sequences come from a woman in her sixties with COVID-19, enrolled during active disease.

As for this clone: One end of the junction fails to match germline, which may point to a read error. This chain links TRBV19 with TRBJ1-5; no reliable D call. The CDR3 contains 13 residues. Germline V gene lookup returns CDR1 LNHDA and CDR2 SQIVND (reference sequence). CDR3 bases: TGTGCCAGTAGTCTAGACGTTTATCAGCCCCAGCATTTT. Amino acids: CASSLDVYQPQHF.

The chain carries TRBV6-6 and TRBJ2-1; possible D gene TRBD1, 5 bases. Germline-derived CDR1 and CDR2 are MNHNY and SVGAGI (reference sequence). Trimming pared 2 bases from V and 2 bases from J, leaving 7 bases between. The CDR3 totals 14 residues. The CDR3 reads CASSYRGAYNEQFF. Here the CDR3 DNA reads TGTGCCAGCAGTTACAGGGGTGCCTACAATGAGCAGTTCTTC.

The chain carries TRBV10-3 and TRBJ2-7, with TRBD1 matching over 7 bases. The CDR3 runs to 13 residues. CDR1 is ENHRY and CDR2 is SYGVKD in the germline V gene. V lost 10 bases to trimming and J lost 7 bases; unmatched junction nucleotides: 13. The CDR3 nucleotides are TGTGCCACTAACGAACAGGGGTCGCGTGAGCAGTACTTC. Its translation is CATNEQGSREQYF.

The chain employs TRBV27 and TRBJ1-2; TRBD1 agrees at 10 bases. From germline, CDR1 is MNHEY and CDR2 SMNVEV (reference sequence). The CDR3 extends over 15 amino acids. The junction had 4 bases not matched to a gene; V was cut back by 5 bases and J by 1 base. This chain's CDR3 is CASSPGTGVNYGYTF. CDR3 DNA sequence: TGTGCCAGCAGTCCGGGGACAGGGGTTAACTATGGCTACACCTTC.

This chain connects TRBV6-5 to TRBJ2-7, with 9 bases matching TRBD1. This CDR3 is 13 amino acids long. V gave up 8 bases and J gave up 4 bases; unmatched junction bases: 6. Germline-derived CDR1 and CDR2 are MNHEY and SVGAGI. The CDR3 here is CASRRGQGYEQYF. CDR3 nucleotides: TGTGCCAGCCGACGGGGACAGGGATACGAGCAGTACTTC.

CDR3 region: CAWRGLAGFTDTQYF. The CDR3 nucleotides read TGTGCCTGGAGGGGGCTGGCGGGGTTCACAGATACGCAGTATTTT. The chain couples TRBV30 to TRBJ2-3, with a possible D match to TRBD2 (6 bases). The ends were cut back, 3 bases at V and 2 bases at J, with 15 bases in the middle. CDR1 GTSNPN and CDR2 SVGIG come from the germline V gene (reference sequence). This CDR3 is built from 15 residues.

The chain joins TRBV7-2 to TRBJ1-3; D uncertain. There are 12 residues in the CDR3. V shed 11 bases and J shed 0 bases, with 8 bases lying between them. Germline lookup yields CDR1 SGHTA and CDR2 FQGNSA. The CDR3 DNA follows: TGTGCCGGTCAGTTCTCTGGAAACACCATATATTTT. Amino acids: CAGQFSGNTIYF.

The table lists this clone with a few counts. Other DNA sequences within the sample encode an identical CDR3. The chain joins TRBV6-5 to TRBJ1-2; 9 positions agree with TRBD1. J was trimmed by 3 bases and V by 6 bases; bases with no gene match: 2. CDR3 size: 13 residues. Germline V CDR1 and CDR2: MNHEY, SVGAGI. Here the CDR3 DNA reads TGTGCCAGCAGGGACAGGGGAGACTATGGCTACACCTTC. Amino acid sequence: CASRDRGDYGYTF.

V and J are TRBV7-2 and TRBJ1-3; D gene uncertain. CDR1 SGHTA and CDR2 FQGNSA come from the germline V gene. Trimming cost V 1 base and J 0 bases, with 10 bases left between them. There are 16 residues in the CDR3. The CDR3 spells CASSLEPLSSGNTIYF. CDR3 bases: TGTGCCAGCAGCTTAGAACCCCTGAGCTCTGGAAACACCATATATTTT.

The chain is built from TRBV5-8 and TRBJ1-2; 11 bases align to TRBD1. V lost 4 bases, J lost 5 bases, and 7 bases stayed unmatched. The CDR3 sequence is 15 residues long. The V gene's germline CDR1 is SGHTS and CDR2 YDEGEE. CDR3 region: CASSPRDRGGYGYTF. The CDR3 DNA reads TGTGCCAGCAGCCCGAGGGACAGGGGGGGATATGGCTACACCTTC. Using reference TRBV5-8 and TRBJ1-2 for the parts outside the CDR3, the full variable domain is EAGVTQSPTHLIKTRGQQATLRCSPISGHTSVYWYQQALGLGLQFLLWYDEGEERNRGNFPPRFSGRQFPNYSSELNVNALELEDSALYLCASSPRDRGGYGYTFGSGTRLTVV.

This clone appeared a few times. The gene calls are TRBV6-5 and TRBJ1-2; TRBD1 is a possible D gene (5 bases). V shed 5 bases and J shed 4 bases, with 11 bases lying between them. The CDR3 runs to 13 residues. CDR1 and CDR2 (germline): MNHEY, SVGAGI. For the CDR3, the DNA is TGTGCCAGCAGTCCCTGGGGGGGCTATGGCTACACCTTC. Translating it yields CASSPWGGYGYTF.

CDR3 in DNA: TGTGCCAGCACCACCGGGACAGGGAGATCCTACGAGCAGTACTTC. Translated: CASTTGTGRSYEQYF. J is TRBJ2-7 and V is TRBV7-9, with TRBD1 matching over 9 bases. V gave up 7 bases and J gave up 1 base; unmatched junction bases: 8. Germline V gene data show CDR1 as SEHNR and CDR2 as FQNEAQ (reference sequence). There are 15 residues in the CDR3.

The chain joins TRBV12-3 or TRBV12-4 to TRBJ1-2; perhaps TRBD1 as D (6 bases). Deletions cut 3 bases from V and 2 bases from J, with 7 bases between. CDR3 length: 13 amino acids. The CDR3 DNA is TGTGCCAGCAGTTTTGGACAGAACTATGGCTACACCTTC. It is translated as CASSFGQNYGYTF.

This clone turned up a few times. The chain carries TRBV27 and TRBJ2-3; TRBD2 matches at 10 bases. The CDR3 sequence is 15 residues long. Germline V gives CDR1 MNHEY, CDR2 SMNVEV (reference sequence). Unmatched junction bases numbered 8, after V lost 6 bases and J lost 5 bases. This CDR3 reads CASSLLAGRRDTQYF. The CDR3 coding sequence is TGTGCCAGCAGCTTACTAGCGGGGCGCAGAGATACGCAGTATTTT.

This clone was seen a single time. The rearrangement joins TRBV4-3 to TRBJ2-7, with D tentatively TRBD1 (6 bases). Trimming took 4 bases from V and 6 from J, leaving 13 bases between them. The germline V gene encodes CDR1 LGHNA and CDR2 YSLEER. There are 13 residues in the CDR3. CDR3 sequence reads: CASSPPGVSEQYF. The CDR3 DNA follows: TGCGCCAGCAGCCCACCAGGGGTGAGCGAGCAGTACTTC.

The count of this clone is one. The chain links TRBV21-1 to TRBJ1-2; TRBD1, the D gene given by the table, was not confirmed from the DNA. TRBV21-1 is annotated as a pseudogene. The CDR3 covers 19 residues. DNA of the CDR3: TGTGCCAGCAGCAAAGGCCCTGTGTCAGGGGGGCGACCTAACTATGGCTACACCTTC. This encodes CASSKGPVSGGRPNYGYTF.

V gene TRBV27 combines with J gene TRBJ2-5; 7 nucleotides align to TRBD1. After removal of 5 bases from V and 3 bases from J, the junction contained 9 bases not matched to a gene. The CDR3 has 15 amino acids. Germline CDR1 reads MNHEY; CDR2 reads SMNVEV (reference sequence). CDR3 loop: CASSPWTGLEETQYF. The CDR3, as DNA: TGTGCCAGCAGTCCCTGGACAGGTTTAGAAGAGACCCAGTACTTC.

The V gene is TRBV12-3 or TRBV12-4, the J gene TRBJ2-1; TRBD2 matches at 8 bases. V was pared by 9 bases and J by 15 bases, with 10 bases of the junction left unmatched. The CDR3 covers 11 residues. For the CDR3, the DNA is TGTGCCAGTACTCACCTAGCGGGTCTGTTCTTC. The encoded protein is CASTHLAGLFF.

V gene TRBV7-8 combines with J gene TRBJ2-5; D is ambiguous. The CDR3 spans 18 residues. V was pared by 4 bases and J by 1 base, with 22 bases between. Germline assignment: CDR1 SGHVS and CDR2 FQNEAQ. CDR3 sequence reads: CASSSIYRRSLGQETQYF. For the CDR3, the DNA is TGTGCCAGCAGCTCGATCTATAGGCGGAGTCTGGGCCAAGAGACCCAGTACTTC.

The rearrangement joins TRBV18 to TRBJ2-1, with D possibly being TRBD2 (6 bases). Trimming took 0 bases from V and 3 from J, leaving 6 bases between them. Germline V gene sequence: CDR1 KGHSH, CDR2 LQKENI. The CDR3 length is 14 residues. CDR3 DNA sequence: TGTGCCAGCTCACCACCTAGCGGCTACAATGAGCAGTTCTTC. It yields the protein CASSPPSGYNEQFF.

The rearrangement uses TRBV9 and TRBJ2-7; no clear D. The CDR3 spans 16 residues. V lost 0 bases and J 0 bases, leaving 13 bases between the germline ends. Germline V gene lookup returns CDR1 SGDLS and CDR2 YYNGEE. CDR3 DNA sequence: TGTGCCAGCAGCGTAGGCTCCAGGTACGACTCCTACGAGCAGTACTTC. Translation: CASSVGSRYDSYEQYF.